The 4 T cell receptor beta chains below were found in one sample sequenced in a study of blood T cell repertoires in COVID-19. Repertoires were generated with immunoSEQ multiplex PCR, while TCRdb's copy carries only in-frame clones and drops some. The profile shows just over 300,000 clones, just under 90% of them singletons. The specimen sequenced was peripheral blood. The receptors come from a woman aged 30 to 39 with COVID-19, enrolled during active disease.

V gene TRBV28 combines with J gene TRBJ1-1; 9 bases match TRBD1. V gave up 10 bases and J gave up 2 bases; unmatched junction bases: 14. Germline V gene lookup returns CDR1 MDHEN and CDR2 SYDVKM. CDR3 length: 16 residues. In DNA form, the CDR3 reads TGTGCCACAGCCCCTTTAGGACAGGGGTTTAACACTGAAGCTTTCTTT. It encodes CATAPLGQGFNTEAFF. Full variable domain (remainder filled in from reference TRBV28 and TRBJ1-1): DVKVTQSSRYLVKRTGEKVFLECVQDMDHENMFWYRQDPGLGLRLIYFSYDVKMKEKGDIPEGYSVSREKKERFSLILESASTNQTSMYLCATAPLGQGFNTEAFFGQGTRLTVV.

The J gene is TRBJ1-1, the V gene TRBV12-3 or TRBV12-4, with 8 bases identical to TRBD1. The CDR3 length is 12 residues. The trim removed 6 bases at V and 4 bases at J, leaving 1 base unmatched. The CDR3 bases are TGTGCCAGCAGCACAGGGGGCACTGAAGCTTTCTTT. Amino acid sequence: CASSTGGTEAFF.

The J gene is TRBJ2-5, the V gene TRBV2, with D unclear. Per germline, CDR1 SNHLY and CDR2 FYNNEI. V was trimmed by 8 bases and J by 5 bases, leaving 9 bases between them. This CDR3 region has 11 residues. This CDR3 reads CASSVLETQYF. CDR3 coding DNA: TGTGCCAGCTCGGTCTTGGAGACCCAGTACTTC.

The V gene is TRBV2, the J gene TRBJ2-5; TRBD2 might be the D (6 bases). Between the trimmed V and J ends, which lost 7 bases and 5 bases, there was a span of 17 bases. Germline V gene lookup returns CDR1 SNHLY and CDR2 FYNNEI. This CDR3 region has 14 residues. The CDR3 here is CASKWGGESETQYF. DNA for the CDR3: TGTGCCAGCAAATGGGGCGGGGAGAGCGAGACCCAGTACTTC.